These 23 T cell receptor beta chains came from one sample sequenced in a study of post-analysis software for immune sequencing data. Study-wide findings and caveats: Higher frequency in patients than in controls was seen for roughly 5 TRBV segments, with TRBV5-6, TRBV5-1 and TRBV20-1 among them.

Unique molecular identifiers were built into the TCR beta cDNA libraries. Via MiXCR, TCRdb re-called the PCR reads, giving one row per CDR3 protein. The table includes under 200,000 distinct CDR3 sequences, around 30% detected once. Antigens for these TCRs are unknown. The source material was blood. Receptors were obtained from a girl aged 2-17 years with multiple sclerosis.

A note on this clonotype: Because it lacks the conserved phenylalanine or tryptophan at the end, this CDR3 is likely a read error. This rearrangement joins TRBV19 to TRBJ1-1; maybe TRBD1 (5 bases). The ends were cut back, 7 bases at V and 7 bases at J, with 13 bases in the middle. Germline CDR1 reads LNHDA; CDR2 reads SQIVND (reference sequence). The CDR3 sequence is 12 residues long. The CDR3 is CASTGRVFEAFC. CDR3 DNA sequence: TGTGCCAGTACCGGCAGGGTCTTTGAAGCTTTCTGT.

The chain recombines TRBV5-1 with TRBJ1-6, with 10 bases fitting TRBD1. V shed 4 bases and J 0 bases; nucleotides not matched to a gene: 13. The germline V gene has CDR1 SGHRS and CDR2 YFSETQ. This CDR3 contains 20 residues. This chain's CDR3 is CASSSKAGTGENSYNSPLHF. The CDR3 nucleotides read TGCGCCAGCAGCAGTAAAGCCGGGACAGGGGAAAACTCCTATAATTCACCCCTCCACTTT.

This clonotype was counted many times. CDR3 loop: CSARDWGAFNYGYTF. The DNA of the CDR3 is TGCAGTGCTAGAGACTGGGGGGCCTTCAACTATGGCTACACCTTC. V is TRBV20-1 and J is TRBJ1-2; possible D gene TRBD1, 6 bases. This CDR3 has 15 amino acids. Germline CDR1 reads DFQATT; CDR2 reads SNEGSKA (reference sequence). V lost 0 bases and J 2 bases, leaving 13 bases between the germline ends.

A remark on this clonotype: This may come from a read error, since a much larger clone is one base off. The chain couples TRBV28 to TRBJ2-3; 8 bases align to TRBD1. Germline trimming cut 2 bases from V and 3 bases from J; bases unmatched to any gene: 7. Germline assignment: CDR1 MDHEN and CDR2 SYDVKM. There are 16 residues in the CDR3. CDR3 region: CASSLPSGGATDTQYF. CDR3 sequence (DNA): TGTGCCAGCAGTTTACCGTCAGGGGGCGCGACAGATACGCAGTATTTT.

Ten or more counts support this clonotype. The chain has TRBV20-1 and TRBJ2-1, with 8 bases lining up with TRBD1. Germline values: CDR1 DFQATT, CDR2 SNEGSKA (reference sequence). V dropped 0 bases and J dropped 4; count of bases not matched to a gene: 5. The CDR3 sequence is 15 residues long. CDR3 region: CSARDSGQEYNEQFF. CDR3 nucleotide sequence: TGCAGTGCTAGAGATTCGGGACAGGAGTACAATGAGCAGTTCTTC.

The chain recombines TRBV18 with TRBJ2-3; no clear D. V lost 6 bases and J lost 4, with 8 bases in between. The CDR3 length is 12 residues. Germline V gives CDR1 KGHSH, CDR2 LQKENI. The CDR3 loop reads CASSSRSDTQYF. DNA of the CDR3: TGTGCCAGCTCGTCGCGGTCAGATACGCAGTATTTT.

The genes are TRBV12-3 or TRBV12-4 and TRBJ1-5, with 7 bases that match TRBD1. The junction had 13 bases not matched to a gene; V was cut back by 5 bases and J by 6 bases. The CDR3 is made up of 16 amino acids. CDR3: CASSPTQGGQAQPQHF. The CDR3 DNA is TGTGCCAGCAGTCCTACCCAGGGGGGGCAGGCTCAGCCCCAGCATTTT.

This clonotype was recorded many times. The chain uses TRBV20-1 and TRBJ2-5, with TRBD2 matching 10 bases. CDR1 is DFQATT, CDR2 SNEGSKA, per germline (reference sequence). Trimming removed 3 bases from V and 4 bases from J; junction bases left unmatched: 14. CDR3 length equals 17 residues. The DNA for the CDR3 is TGCAGTGCTAGTCCCCGAACTAGCGGGGCTACTGTAGAGACCCAGTACTTC. Residues: CSASPRTSGATVETQYF.

In its sample, this clonotype was seen a few times. The chain couples TRBV6-1 to TRBJ2-5; 7 bases are shared with TRBD2. Germline V gene lookup returns CDR1 MNHNS and CDR2 SASEGT. V gave up 0 bases and J gave up 5 bases; unmatched junction bases: 6. CDR3 length: 15 amino acids. CDR3 bases: TGTGCCAGCAGTGAAGCGGGGGGGGTGTATGAGACCCAGTACTTC. As protein: CASSEAGGVYETQYF.

Notes on this clonotype: A much larger clonotype is one base distant, so this may be a read error. J is TRBJ2-4 and V is TRBV20-1, with D possibly being TRBD1 (6 bases). The CDR3 loop spans 15 amino acids. Looked up from germline, CDR1 is DFQATT and CDR2 is SNEGSKA (reference sequence). The CDR3 sequence is CGAPIGTLAKNIQYF. The DNA for the CDR3 is TGCGGTGCCCCGATTGGGACATTAGCCAAAAACATTCAGTACTTC.

Regarding this clonotype: This may be a read error, as it is one base from a much larger clone. This rearrangement joins TRBV2 to TRBJ2-1; 12 nucleotides agree with TRBD1. The CDR3 sequence is 18 residues long. Germline CDR1 SNHLY, CDR2 FYNNEI. Here the CDR3 reads CASSEGDRGLIYYSEQFF. The CDR3 DNA reads as TGTGCCAGCAGTGAAGGGGACAGGGGGCTGATATACTACAGTGAGCAGTTCTTC.

This clonotype was observed many times. The chain combines TRBV6-4 with TRBJ1-6; D is undetermined. The germline CDR1 and CDR2 sequences are MRHNA and SNTAGT. V was cut by 3 bases and J by 8 bases, with 8 bases left in between. The CDR3 runs 13 residues. The CDR3 coding sequence is TGTGCCAGCAGTGAAGATGAGGATTCACCCCTCCACTTT. It codes for CASSEDEDSPLHF.

J is TRBJ2-5 and V is TRBV20-1; no definite D call. Trimming pared 6 bases from V and 7 bases from J, leaving 21 bases between. The CDR3 consists of 14 residues. Looked up from germline, CDR1 is DFQATT and CDR2 is SNEGSKA (reference sequence). CDR3 protein: CSAQNRPSSGTQYF. Written as DNA, the CDR3 is TGCAGTGCCCAAAACCGGCCCTCTTCAGGGACCCAGTACTTC.

The table lists this clonotype with many counts. Since a much larger clone is just one base distant, this may be a read error. The chain uses TRBV20-1 and TRBJ2-5; tentatively, D is TRBD2 (5 bases). The V end lost 5 bases, the J end lost 4 bases, and 14 bases lay between the germline ends. The V gene's germline CDR1 is DFQATT and CDR2 SNEGSKA (reference sequence). The CDR3 sequence is 13 residues long. The CDR3: CSALWRSRETQYF. Written as DNA, the CDR3 is TGCAGTGCTCTATGGAGGAGCCGAGAGACCCAGTACTTC.

The chain links TRBV6-5 to TRBJ1-1; D is perhaps TRBD1 (5 bases). Germline V CDR1 and CDR2: MNHEY, SVGAGI. The CDR3 has 15 residues. V lost 6 bases and J lost 1, with 15 bases in between. Here the CDR3 DNA reads TGTGCCAGCAGGGGCGGAGGGGTGAAGAACACTGAAGCTTTCTTT. Its protein product is CASRGGGVKNTEAFF.

In this sample, this clonotype turned up many times. CDR3 sequence: CATSDLGTSGISDTQYF. CDR3 bases: TGTGCCACCAGTGATTTGGGGACTAGCGGGATTTCGGATACGCAGTATTTT. The chain is built from TRBV24-1 and TRBJ2-3, with 13 nucleotides matching TRBD2. The CDR3 loop spans 17 amino acids. The germline gives CDR1 KGHDR, CDR2 SFDVKD. The V segment lost 0 bases and the J segment 6 bases; nucleotides outside the gene matches: 5.

The genes are TRBV5-1 and TRBJ1-4, with D hard to call. CDR3 length: 16 residues. CDR1 and CDR2 (germline): SGHRS, YFSETQ. With 4 bases removed from V and 0 bases from J, the gap between germline ends came to 13 bases. The DNA of the CDR3 is TGCGCCAGCAGCCTGCCGACATCCTCAACTAATGAAAAACTGTTTTTT. It is translated as CASSLPTSSTNEKLFF. Filled out from reference TRBV5-1 and TRBJ1-4, the complete variable domain reads KAGVTQTPRYLIKTRGQQVTLSCSPISGHRSVSWYQQTPGQGLQFLFEYFSETQRNKGNFPGRFSGRQFSNSRSEMNVSTLELGDSALYLCASSLPTSSTNEKLFFGSGTQLSVL.

V gene TRBV12-3 or TRBV12-4 combines with J gene TRBJ1-1; 7 bases match TRBD1. The CDR3 totals 13 residues. The V segment lost 6 bases and the J segment 6 bases; nucleotides outside the gene matches: 7. CDR3 sequence (DNA): TGTGCCAGCAGGAAGACAGGGTCTCCTGAAGCTTTCTTT. It is translated as CASRKTGSPEAFF.

The count of this clonotype is one. A much larger clone sits a single nucleotide away, making a read error possible. The chain joins TRBV4-1 to TRBJ1-2, with 9 bases matching TRBD1. This CDR3 is 16 amino acids long. Germline V gene data show CDR1 as MGHRA and CDR2 as YSYEKL. Here the CDR3 reads CAGSQGPAETGGGYTF. CDR3 nucleotides: TGCGCCGGCAGCCAAGGGCCTGCGGAGACAGGGGGTGGCTACACCTTC.

A few counts support this clonotype. The chain combines TRBV12-3 or TRBV12-4 with TRBJ2-1, with 11 bases aligning to TRBD2. Trimming cost V 3 bases and J 6 bases; bases outside gene matches: 10. The CDR3 totals 17 residues. CDR3 bases: TGTGCCAGCAGTTTTGCGACTAGCGGGACAATTGGCAATGAGCAGTTCTTC. It yields the protein CASSFATSGTIGNEQFF.

This clonotype has a single count. A much larger clone lies one base from this, so it may be a read error. The rearrangement links TRBV10-3 to TRBJ2-1; maybe TRBD1 (5 bases). This CDR3 region has 14 residues. Between the trimmed V and J ends, which lost 3 bases and 10 bases, there was a span of 16 bases. Per germline, CDR1 ENHRY and CDR2 SYGVKD. The CDR3 sequence: CAISESGHSYEQFF. The CDR3 DNA reads TGTGCCATCAGTGAATCCGGACACTCCTACGAGCAGTTCTTC.

The chain has TRBV3-1 and TRBJ2-7; D perhaps matches TRBD2 (5 bases). Deletions cut 0 bases from V and 5 bases from J, with 17 bases between. The CDR3 is 16 amino acids. The V gene's germline CDR1 is LGHDT and CDR2 YNNKEL (reference sequence). CDR3 loop: CASSQDRGKRANEQYF. CDR3 nucleotides: TGTGCCAGCAGCCAAGATCGAGGGAAAAGGGCGAACGAGCAGTACTTC.

The rearrangement uses TRBV6-4 and TRBJ1-5, with D unclear. The CDR3 spans 15 residues. The V end was cut by 3 bases, the J end by 0 bases, with 9 bases between. Looked up from germline, CDR1 is MRHNA and CDR2 is SNTAGT. CDR3 in DNA: TGTGCCAGCAGTGAAACGCCTTATAGCAATCAGCCCCAGCATTTT. Encoded protein: CASSETPYSNQPQHF.